This T cell receptor (beta chain) stems from a study of PD-1 blockade in classical Hodgkin lymphoma. Study results and limitations: Lower baseline TCR diversity was reported for newly diagnosed patients than for healthy donors.

The length of the CDR3 is 14 residues. Trimming pared 2 bases from V and 4 bases from J, leaving 10 bases between. Per germline, CDR1 SGHNT and CDR2 YYREEE (reference sequence). Relapse after autologous stem cell transplantation occurred in every patient, and brentuximab vedotin exposure varied. This table comes from immunoSEQ multiplex PCR, and its TCRdb copy is limited to in-frame clones, with some not included. Of more than 50,000 clones detected, about 92% appear once; the ten largest clones hold approximately 9.7%. As for this clone: As yet, its antigen is unknown.

The receptor was isolated from a human donor with classical Hodgkin lymphoma. The sequenced sample was peripheral blood mononuclear cells (PBMCs), obtained at baseline. The chain uses TRBV5-4 and TRBJ2-4, with D hard to call. CDR3 DNA sequence: TGTGCCAGCAGCTTCCGGGCAGAAAAAAACATTCAGTACTTC. This codes for CASSFRAEKNIQYF.